A selection of T cell receptor beta chains follows, all from one sample in a study of T cells in Graves' hyperthyroidism and ophthalmopathy. TCRdb ran MiXCR on the multiplex PCR reads and lists one entry per CDR3 protein. Of more than 300,000 distinct CDR3 sequences in the sample, 17% were seen once. Input material: blood. The receptors here all came from a woman aged 25 to 39 with Graves' hyperthyroidism that later progressed to Graves' ophthalmopathy. Both conserved end residues are trimmed from each CDR3. Each record gives: CDR3 protein, D gene, V gene. A D gene is named only where the DNA matches it firmly.

AWSQGQGLITDTQY | TRBD1 | TRBV30
ASSLSRGTEAF | TRBD1 | TRBV5-4
AWSEAF | NA | TRBV30
ATSRTGGQGQPQH | TRBD1 | TRBV15
AWSANPYTAEAF | NA | TRBV30
ASSLPSSGTGETQY | NA | TRBV5-1
ASSLGLSESSFEQY | NA | TRBV6-1
ASSQRTSGISYNEQF | TRBD2 | TRBV27
SVDLGTAPLTMNTEAF | TRBD1 | TRBV29-1
ASSQASGQETQY | TRBD2 | TRBV3-1
ASSLVGLVNTEAF | NA | TRBV7-8
ASSLSGTGELF | NA | TRBV27
ASSQDRFNTEAF | NA | TRBV2
ASSLDFGVRTEAF | NA | TRBV5-1
ASSRGTSGRRLETQY | TRBD2 | TRBV11-2
ASSDTRDATYEQY | NA | TRBV7-9